Listed here are 28 T cell receptor beta chains from one sample, sequenced in a study of control samples from healthy donors and cancer patients. The table came from immunoSEQ multiplex PCR; TCRdb's copy has only in-frame clones and leaves some out. This table holds tens of thousands of clones, 85% to 95% found once. Material for sequencing was PBMCs. Receptors originate from a man aged 25 to 45 with colorectal cancer.

The rearrangement uses TRBV10-3 and TRBJ2-4, with a weak D call TRBD2 (5 bases). This CDR3 has 15 amino acids. Germline CDR1 ENHRY, CDR2 SYGVKD. V was trimmed by 10 bases and J by 0 bases, leaving 16 bases between them. In DNA, the CDR3 is TGTGCCAGCAGCCCCGGGGTCGTAGCCAAAAACATTCAGTACTTC. Translated: CASSPGVVAKNIQYF.

In DNA form, the CDR3 reads TGTGCCACCGCCGTGGGGGGACAGGGACAAGAGACCCAGTACTTC. This codes for CATAVGGQGQETQYF. The chain employs TRBV24-1 and TRBJ2-5, with 9 bases matching TRBD1. CDR3 length equals 15 residues. Germline V gene lookup returns CDR1 KGHDR and CDR2 SFDVKD. The junction had 9 bases not matched to a gene; V was cut back by 9 bases and J by 2 bases.

The chain recombines TRBV11-2 with TRBJ1-2; D not certain. V was shortened by 5 bases and J by 8 bases, with 18 bases between the two germline ends. Germline V lookup: CDR1 SGHAT, CDR2 FQNNGV. This CDR3 region has 14 residues. The CDR3 sequence: CASSPGPLTAGYTF. In DNA form, the CDR3 reads TGTGCCAGCAGCCCTGGGCCCCTAACGGCCGGCTACACCTTC.

The chain couples TRBV24-1 to TRBJ1-2; D gene unclear. The CDR3 has 13 amino acids. Germline V gene data show CDR1 as KGHDR and CDR2 as SFDVKD. Trimming left V 3 bases short and J 6 bases short, with 10 bases between. The CDR3 protein is CATSDPFADGYTF. Here the CDR3 DNA reads TGTGCCACCAGTGATCCTTTTGCGGATGGCTACACCTTC.

The chain uses TRBV20-1 and TRBJ2-5; D call uncertain. Germline CDR1 DFQATT, CDR2 SNEGSKA (reference sequence). The CDR3 has 11 residues. Trimming took 1 base from V and 4 from J, leaving 4 bases between them. The CDR3 protein is CSARGGETQYF. The CDR3 nucleotides read TGCAGTGCTAGAGGAGGAGAGACCCAGTACTTC.

J is TRBJ2-2 and V is TRBV2, with 13 bases identical to TRBD2. In germline, CDR1 is SNHLY, CDR2 FYNNEI. The CDR3 extends over 19 amino acids. J gave up 5 bases and V 5 bases, and 14 bases lay outside the gene matches. CDR3 in amino acids: CASSISIGLAGENTGELFF. The CDR3 bases are TGTGCCAGCAGTATTTCTATCGGACTAGCGGGGGAGAATACCGGGGAGCTGTTTTTT.

DNA for the CDR3: TGTGCCAGTAGTTCAGGGGTCTATAGCAATCAGCCCCAGCATTTT. Translating it yields CASSSGVYSNQPQHF. The V gene is TRBV19, the J gene TRBJ1-5, with a possible D match to TRBD1 (6 bases). The CDR3 is 15 amino acids. CDR1 is LNHDA and CDR2 is SQIVND in the germline V gene (reference sequence). Trimming shortened V by 5 bases and J by 0 bases, and 11 bases separated the two germline ends. Looking up the rest from reference TRBV19 and TRBJ1-5 gives the full variable domain: DGGITQSPKYLFRKEGQNVTLSCEQNLNHDAMYWYRQDPGQGLRLIYYSQIVNDFQKGDIAEGYSVSREKKESFPLTVTSAQKNPTAFYLCASSSGVYSNQPQHFGDGTRLSIL.

This clone ranks as medium-sized. This sequence joins TRBV6-2 or TRBV6-3 and TRBJ1-1; TRBD1 is a possible D gene (6 bases). Deletions cut 0 bases from V and 6 bases from J, with 11 bases between. In germline, CDR1 is MNHEY, CDR2 SVGEGT. This CDR3 has 14 amino acids. The CDR3 here is CASSYSREGAEAFF. The CDR3 DNA follows: TGTGCCAGCAGTTACTCGCGGGAGGGGGCTGAAGCTTTCTTT.

The CDR3 sequence is CASRPWGQGANTEAFF. In DNA, the CDR3 is TGTGCCAGCAGGCCGTGGGGACAGGGGGCGAACACTGAAGCTTTCTTT. This rearrangement joins TRBV27 to TRBJ1-1; TRBD1 matches 12 bases. The CDR3 extends over 16 amino acids. Losses at the gene ends were 6 bases for V and 1 base for J; bases not matched to a gene: 6. Germline assignment: CDR1 MNHEY and CDR2 SMNVEV (reference sequence).

V is TRBV29-1 and J is TRBJ1-4, with 9 bases that match TRBD1. V was clipped by 1 base and J by 5 bases; unmatched bases: 14. This CDR3 region has 18 residues. CDR1 and CDR2 from the germline V gene are SQVTM and ANQGSEA. CDR3 nucleotides: TGCAGCGTTGAAGTCGGGAGGGAGTTCGGGACAGGGAATGAAAAACTGTTTTTT. It specifies CSVEVGREFGTGNEKLFF.

The rearrangement links TRBV14 to TRBJ2-1; D gene uncertain. The CDR3 covers 13 residues. Germline CDR1 reads SGHDN; CDR2 reads FVKESK. V was trimmed by 0 bases and J by 3 bases, leaving 3 bases between them. CDR3 region: CASSQDGYNEQFF. The CDR3 DNA sequence: TGTGCCAGCAGCCAAGATGGCTACAATGAGCAGTTCTTC. Full variable domain (missing parts from reference TRBV14 and TRBJ2-1): EAGVTQFPSHSVIEKGQTVTLRCDPISGHDNLYWYRRVMGKEIKFLLHFVKESKQDESGMPNNRFLAERTGGTYSTLKVQPAELEDSGVYFCASSQDGYNEQFFGPGTRLTVL.

J is TRBJ2-2 and V is TRBV9, with D hard to call. With 3 bases removed from V and 5 bases from J, the gap between germline ends came to 8 bases. CDR3 length equals 13 residues. In germline, CDR1 is SGDLS, CDR2 YYNGEE. The CDR3 loop reads CASSAVLTGELFF. In DNA form, the CDR3 reads TGTGCCAGCAGCGCGGTTTTGACCGGGGAGCTGTTTTTT.

This clone was seen a single time. The rearrangement links TRBV5-1 to TRBJ1-2; no reliable D call. CDR3 length: 15 residues. The V and J ends lost 0 bases and 0 bases respectively, with 9 bases between them. Germline V lookup: CDR1 SGHRS, CDR2 YFSETQ. This CDR3 is CASSLAADSNYGYTF. Written as DNA, the CDR3 is TGCGCCAGCAGCTTGGCGGCAGACTCTAACTATGGCTACACCTTC.

CDR3 loop: CASSLATGGAGGPTDTQYF. CDR3 in DNA: TGTGCCAGCAGCTTAGCGACCGGCGGAGCGGGGGGTCCAACGGATACGCAGTATTTT. The chain is built from TRBV7-2 and TRBJ2-3, with TRBD2 matching 9 bases. J lost 6 bases, V lost 0 bases, and 16 bases had no gene match. Germline V CDR1 and CDR2: SGHTA, FQGNSA. The CDR3 runs to 19 residues.

V is TRBV9 and J is TRBJ1-1, with a weak D call TRBD1 (6 bases). The CDR3 sequence is 14 residues long. Germline loops: CDR1 SGDLS, CDR2 YYNGEE. Trimming stripped 3 bases from V and 1 base from J, with 10 bases between. CDR3 DNA sequence: TGTGCCAGCAGCGCGACGGGGGCGAACACTGAAGCTTTCTTT. Translating gives CASSATGANTEAFF.

The chain couples TRBV7-2 to TRBJ1-1; no definite D call. The V gene lost 8 bases and the J gene lost 3 bases, with 16 bases spanning the gap. The CDR3 is 14 residues long. The germline gives CDR1 SGHTA, CDR2 FQGNSA. CDR3 DNA sequence: TGTGCCAGCGACCTGCCCGGGGTAGACACTGAAGCTTTCTTT. Amino acid sequence: CASDLPGVDTEAFF. Drawing the rest from reference TRBV7-2 and TRBJ1-1, the complete variable domain is GAGVSQSPSNKVTEKGKDVELRCDPISGHTALYWYRQSLGQGLEFLIYFQGNSAPDKSGLPSDRFSAERTGGSVSTLTIQRTQQEDSAVYLCASDLPGVDTEAFFGQGTRLTVV.

CDR3 sequence reads: CASSLAGQGEETQYF. CDR3 coding DNA: TGTGCCAGCAGCTTAGCGGGACAGGGGGAAGAGACCCAGTACTTC. The rearrangement uses TRBV7-2 and TRBJ2-5; 11 bases are shared with TRBD1. The J segment lost 3 bases and the V segment lost 0 bases, leaving 0 bases of the junction unmatched. This CDR3 is built from 15 residues. In germline, CDR1 is SGHTA, CDR2 FQGNSA.

The V and J genes are TRBV7-2 and TRBJ1-1; maybe TRBD1 (6 bases). CDR1 and CDR2 (germline): SGHTA, FQGNSA. The CDR3 is 13 amino acids. The V gene lost 4 bases and the J gene lost 7 bases, with 13 bases spanning the gap. DNA of the CDR3: TGTGCCAGCAGCTCAGGACAGCAGCTTGAAGCTTTCTTT. This sequence encodes CASSSGQQLEAFF.

J is TRBJ2-1 and V is TRBV5-4; maybe TRBD1 (6 bases). This CDR3 is 14 amino acids long. CDR1 and CDR2 from the germline V gene are SGHNT and YYREEE (reference sequence). V lost 1 base, J lost 2 bases, and 7 bases lay in between. The CDR3 loop reads CASSLQGTYNEQFF. In DNA, the CDR3 is TGTGCCAGCAGCTTGCAGGGGACCTACAATGAGCAGTTCTTC.

The V gene is TRBV6-1, the J gene TRBJ2-3, with 13 bases identical to TRBD2. V lost 4 bases and J lost 0; bases outside the gene matches: 1. CDR1 is MNHNS and CDR2 is SASEGT in the germline V gene. This CDR3 spans 16 amino acids. CDR3 amino acids: CASSGLAGGSTDTQYF. In nucleotides, the CDR3 is TGTGCCAGCAGTGGACTAGCGGGGGGAAGCACAGATACGCAGTATTTT.

The V call is TRBV7-9, the J call TRBJ1-2; perhaps TRBD1 as D (5 bases). The V end was cut by 8 bases, the J end by 13 bases, with 26 bases between. The germline V gene has CDR1 SEHNR and CDR2 FQNEAQ (reference sequence). The CDR3 contains 14 residues. CDR3 in amino acids: CASVRAGLELVGTF. The CDR3 DNA reads TGTGCCAGCGTGCGGGCAGGGCTTGAATTGGTGGGCACCTTC. Full variable domain (outside the CDR3, taken from reference TRBV7-9 and TRBJ1-2): DTGVSQNPRHKITKRGQNVTFRCDPISEHNRLYWYRQTLGQGPEFLTYFQNEAQLEKSRLLSDRFSAERPKGSFSTLEIQRTEQGDSAMYLCASVRAGLELVGTFGSGTRLTVV.

V is TRBV12-3 or TRBV12-4 and J is TRBJ1-5; no reliable D call. Trimming removed 3 bases at V and 1 base at J, with 4 bases between. The CDR3 is 13 residues long. The CDR3 loop is CASSFRSNQPQHF. The CDR3 coding sequence is TGTGCCAGCAGTTTCAGGAGCAATCAGCCCCAGCATTTT.

V gene TRBV29-1 combines with J gene TRBJ1-3, with no clear D. This CDR3 has 14 amino acids. The germline V and J ends were trimmed by 4 bases and 0 bases, with 10 bases remaining between them. Germline-derived CDR1 and CDR2 are SQVTM and ANQGSEA. CDR3 DNA: TGCAGCGTTGTAAGGGATCTCTCTGGAAACACCATATATTTT. Protein product: CSVVRDLSGNTIYF.

V usage is TRBV11-2 and J usage is TRBJ1-5, with D possibly TRBD1 on 6 matching bases. Germline V gene lookup returns CDR1 SGHAT and CDR2 FQNNGV. V lost 5 bases, J lost 1 base, and 12 bases lay in between. This CDR3 comprises 15 residues. This CDR3 is CASSPEGDSNQPQHF. As DNA, the CDR3 is TGTGCCAGCAGCCCCGAGGGGGACAGCAATCAGCCCCAGCATTTT.

The chain joins TRBV7-2 to TRBJ2-5; the D gene is possibly TRBD2 (5 bases). Germline assignment: CDR1 SGHTA and CDR2 FQGNSA. This CDR3 comprises 14 residues. The V gene lost 1 base and the J gene lost 4 bases, with 10 bases spanning the gap. This chain's CDR3 is CASSLVSSVETQYF. For the CDR3, the DNA is TGTGCCAGCAGCTTAGTTAGTAGCGTAGAGACCCAGTACTTC.

The chain has TRBV5-6 and TRBJ2-7; 7 bases agree with TRBD1. This CDR3 spans 15 amino acids. In germline, CDR1 is SGHDT, CDR2 YYEEEE. V gave up 2 bases and J gave up 3 bases; unmatched junction bases: 8. This chain's CDR3 is CASSFWTGYNYEQYF. DNA of the CDR3: TGTGCCAGCAGCTTTTGGACAGGATACAACTACGAGCAGTACTTC.

V is TRBV19 and J is TRBJ1-1, with D perhaps TRBD1 (5 bases). The CDR3 has 14 amino acids. Between the trimmed V and J ends, which lost 3 bases and 1 base, there was a span of 9 bases. Germline CDR1 is LNHDA and CDR2 is SQIVND (reference sequence). CDR3 sequence reads: CASSMGGSNTEAFF. CDR3 DNA: TGTGCCAGTAGTATGGGGGGGTCGAACACTGAAGCTTTCTTT. The whole variable domain, filled in from reference TRBV19 and TRBJ1-1, reads DGGITQSPKYLFRKEGQNVTLSCEQNLNHDAMYWYRQDPGQGLRLIYYSQIVNDFQKGDIAEGYSVSREKKESFPLTVTSAQKNPTAFYLCASSMGGSNTEAFFGQGTRLTVV.

The CDR3 here is CASSGQGLAKNIQYF. Written as DNA, the CDR3 is TGCGCCAGCAGTGGGCAGGGGCTAGCCAAAAACATTCAGTACTTC. The chain links TRBV10-1 to TRBJ2-4, with D possibly matching TRBD1 (6 bases). The CDR3 spans 15 residues. V lost 4 bases, J lost 0 bases, and 10 bases lay in between. Germline assignment: CDR1 WNHNN and CDR2 SYGVQD (reference sequence).